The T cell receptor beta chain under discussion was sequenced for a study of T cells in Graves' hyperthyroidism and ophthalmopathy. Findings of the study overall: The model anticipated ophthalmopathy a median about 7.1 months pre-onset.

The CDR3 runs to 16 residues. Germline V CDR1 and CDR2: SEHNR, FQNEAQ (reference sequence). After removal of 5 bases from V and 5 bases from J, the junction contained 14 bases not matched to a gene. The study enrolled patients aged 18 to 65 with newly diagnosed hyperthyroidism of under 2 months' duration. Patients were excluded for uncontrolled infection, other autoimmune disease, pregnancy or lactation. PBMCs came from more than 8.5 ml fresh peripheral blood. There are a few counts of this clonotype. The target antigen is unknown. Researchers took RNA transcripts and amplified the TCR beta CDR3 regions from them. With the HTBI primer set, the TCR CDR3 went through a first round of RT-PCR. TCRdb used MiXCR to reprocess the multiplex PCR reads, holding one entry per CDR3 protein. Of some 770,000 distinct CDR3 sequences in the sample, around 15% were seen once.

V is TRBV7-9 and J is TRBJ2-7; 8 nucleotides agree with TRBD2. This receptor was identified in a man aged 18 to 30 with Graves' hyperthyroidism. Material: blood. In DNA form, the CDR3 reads TGTGCCAGCAGCGGGGGGTTAAGCGGGAGAATAAACGAGCAGTACTTC. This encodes CASSGGLSGRINEQYF.